This T cell receptor (beta chain) was observed in a study of OX40 agonist ivuxolimab in advanced cancers. Repertoires were generated with immunoSEQ multiplex PCR, while TCRdb's copy carries only in-frame clones and drops some. Here the sample spans about 64,000 clones, 88% being singletons. The CDR3 contains 14 residues. Trimming took 5 bases from V and 4 from J; bases not matched to a gene: 9. Germline V gene data show CDR1 as SGHRS and CDR2 as YFSETQ. The chain recombines TRBV5-1 with TRBJ2-7, with 7 bases matching TRBD1. Sample: CD4+ or CD8+ T cells sorted from blood, taken in a trial of the OX40 agonist ivuxolimab. The receptor comes from an adult with an advanced solid tumor such as melanoma, head and neck, liver or kidney cancer. CDR3 in amino acids: CASSCTGTEYEQYF. The CDR3 DNA reads as TGCGCCAGCAGTTGTACCGGGACAGAGTACGAGCAGTACTTC.